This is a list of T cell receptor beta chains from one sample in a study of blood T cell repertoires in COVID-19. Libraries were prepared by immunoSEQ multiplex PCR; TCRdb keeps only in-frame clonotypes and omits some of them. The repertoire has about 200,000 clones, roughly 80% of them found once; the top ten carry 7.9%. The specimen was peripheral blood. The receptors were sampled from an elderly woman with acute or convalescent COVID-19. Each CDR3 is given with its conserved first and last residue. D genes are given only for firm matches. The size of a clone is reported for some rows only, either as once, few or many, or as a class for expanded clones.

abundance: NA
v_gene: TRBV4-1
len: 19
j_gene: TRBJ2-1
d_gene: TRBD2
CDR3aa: CASSQAGLAGASSYNEQFF
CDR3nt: TGCGCCAGCAGCCAAGCGGGACTAGCGGGGGCGAGCTCCTACAATGAGCAGTTCTTC

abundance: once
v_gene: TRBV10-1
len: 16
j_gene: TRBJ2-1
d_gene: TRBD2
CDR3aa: CASSDSAGGPYNEQFF
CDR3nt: TGCGCCAGCAGTGACTCAGCGGGAGGGCCCTACAATGAGCAGTTCTTC

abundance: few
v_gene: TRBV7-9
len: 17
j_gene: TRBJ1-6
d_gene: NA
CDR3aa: CASSSPAGLGENSPLHF
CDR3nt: TGTGCCAGCAGCTCGCCCGCGGGTCTCGGGGAAAATTCACCCCTCCACTTT

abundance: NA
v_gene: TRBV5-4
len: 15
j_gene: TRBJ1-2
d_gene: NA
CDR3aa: CASSFIHSSNYGYTF
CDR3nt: TGTGCCAGCAGCTTTATTCACAGTTCTAACTATGGCTACACCTTC

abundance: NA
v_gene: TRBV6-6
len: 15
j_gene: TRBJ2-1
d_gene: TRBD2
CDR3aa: CASDPGLAGANEQFF
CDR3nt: TGTGCCAGCGATCCGGGACTAGCGGGGGCCAATGAGCAGTTCTTC

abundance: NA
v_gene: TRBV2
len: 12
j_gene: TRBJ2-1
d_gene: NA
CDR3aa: CASSPQGNEQFF
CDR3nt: TGTGCCAGCAGTCCGCAGGGCAATGAGCAGTTCTTC

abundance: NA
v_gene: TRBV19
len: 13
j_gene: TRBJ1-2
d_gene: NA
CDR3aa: CASHGGRAGGYTF
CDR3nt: TGTGCCAGCCATGGCGGCAGGGCGGGAGGCTACACCTTC

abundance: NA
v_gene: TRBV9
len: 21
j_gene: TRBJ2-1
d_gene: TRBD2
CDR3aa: CASSVVAGGLAGAGSYNEQFF
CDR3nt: TGTGCCAGCAGCGTAGTGGCGGGGGGACTAGCGGGAGCAGGGTCCTACAATGAGCAGTTCTTC

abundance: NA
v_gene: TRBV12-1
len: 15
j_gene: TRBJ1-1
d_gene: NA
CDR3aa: CASSPGLTENTEAFF
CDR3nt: TGTGCCAGCAGCCCGGGACTGACAGAAAACACTGAAGCTTTCTTT

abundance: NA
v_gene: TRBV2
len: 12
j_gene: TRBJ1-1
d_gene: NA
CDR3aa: CATTPGPGVAFF
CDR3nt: TGTGCCACCACACCGGGCCCCGGGGTAGCTTTCTTT

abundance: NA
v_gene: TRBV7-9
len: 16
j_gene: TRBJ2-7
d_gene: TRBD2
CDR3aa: CASSRLGAGDSYEQYF
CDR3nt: TGTGCCAGCAGCCGCTTAGGAGCGGGGGACTCCTACGAGCAGTACTTC

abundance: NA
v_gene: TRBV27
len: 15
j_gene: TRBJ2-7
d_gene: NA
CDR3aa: CASSIRDGGPYEQYF
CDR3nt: TGTGCCAGCAGTATCCGGGACGGAGGGCCCTACGAGCAGTACTTC

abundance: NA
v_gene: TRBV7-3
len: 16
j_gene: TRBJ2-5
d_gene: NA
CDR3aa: CASSSTLGGNQETQYF
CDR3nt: TGTGCCAGCAGCTCCACCCTTGGCGGAAATCAAGAGACCCAGTACTTC

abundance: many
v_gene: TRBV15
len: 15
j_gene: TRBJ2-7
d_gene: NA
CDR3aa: CATSARWNSFYEQYF
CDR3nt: TGTGCCACCAGCGCCCGTTGGAACAGTTTCTACGAGCAGTACTTC

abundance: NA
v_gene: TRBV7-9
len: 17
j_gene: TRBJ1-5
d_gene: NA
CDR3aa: CASSLEGLGAGNQPQHF
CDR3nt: TGTGCCAGCAGCTTAGAGGGATTGGGGGCGGGCAATCAGCCCCAGCATTTT

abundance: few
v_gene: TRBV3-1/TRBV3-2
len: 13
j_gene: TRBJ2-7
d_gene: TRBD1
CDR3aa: CASSYTGANEQYF
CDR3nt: TGTGCCAGCAGTTATACAGGGGCCAACGAGCAGTACTTC

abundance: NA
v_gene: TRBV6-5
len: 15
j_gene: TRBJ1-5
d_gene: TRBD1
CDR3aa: CASSYRTGADQPQHF
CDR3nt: TGTGCCAGCAGTTACCGGACAGGGGCAGATCAGCCCCAGCATTTT

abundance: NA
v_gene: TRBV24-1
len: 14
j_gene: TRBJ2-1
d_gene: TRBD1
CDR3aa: CATSGQGSYNEQFF
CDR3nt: TGTGCCACCAGTGGACAGGGCTCCTACAATGAGCAGTTCTTC

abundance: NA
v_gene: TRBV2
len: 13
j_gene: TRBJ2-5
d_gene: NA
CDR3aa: CASSPQNQETQYF
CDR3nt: TGTGCCAGCAGCCCGCAGAACCAAGAGACCCAGTACTTC

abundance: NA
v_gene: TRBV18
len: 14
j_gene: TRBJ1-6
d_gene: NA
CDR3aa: CASSPGDYNSPLHF
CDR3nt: TGTGCCAGCTCACCCGGAGATTATAATTCACCCCTCCACTTT

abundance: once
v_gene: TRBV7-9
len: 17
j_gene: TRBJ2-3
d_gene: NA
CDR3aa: CASSLAGSGTSTDTQYF
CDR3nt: TGTGCCAGCAGCTTAGCTGGATCCGGGACTAGCACAGATACGCAGTATTTT

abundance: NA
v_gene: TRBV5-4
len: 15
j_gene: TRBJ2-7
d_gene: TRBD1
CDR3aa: CASSLSGQKSYEQYF
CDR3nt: TGTGCCAGCAGCTTATCGGGACAGAAGTCGTACGAGCAGTACTTC

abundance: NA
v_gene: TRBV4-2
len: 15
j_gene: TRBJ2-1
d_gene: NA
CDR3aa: CASSQVGGDHNEQFF
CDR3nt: TGTGCCAGCAGCCAAGTTGGTGGAGACCACAATGAGCAGTTCTTC

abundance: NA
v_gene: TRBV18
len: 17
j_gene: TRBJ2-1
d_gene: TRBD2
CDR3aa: CASSQQASGSGYNEQFF
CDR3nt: TGTGCCAGCTCACAACAAGCTAGCGGGTCAGGATACAATGAGCAGTTCTTC

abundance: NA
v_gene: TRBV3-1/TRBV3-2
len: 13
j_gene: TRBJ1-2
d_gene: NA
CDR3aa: CASSQDRGYGYTF
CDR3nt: TGTGCCAGCAGCCAAGACAGGGGCTATGGCTACACCTTC

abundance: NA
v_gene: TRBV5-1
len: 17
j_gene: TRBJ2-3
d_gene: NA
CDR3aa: CASSSGSGGRGTDTQYF
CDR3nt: TGCGCCAGCAGCTCGGGATCCGGGGGACGAGGCACAGATACGCAGTATTTT

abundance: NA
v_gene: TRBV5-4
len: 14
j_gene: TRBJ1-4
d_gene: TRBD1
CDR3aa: CASSRAGGVEKLFF
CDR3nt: TGTGCCAGCAGCAGGGCAGGGGGCGTTGAAAAACTGTTTTTT

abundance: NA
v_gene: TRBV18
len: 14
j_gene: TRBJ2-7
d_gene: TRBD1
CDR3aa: CASSTKTGGYEQYF
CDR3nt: TGTGCCAGCTCTACGAAGACAGGGGGCTACGAGCAGTACTTC

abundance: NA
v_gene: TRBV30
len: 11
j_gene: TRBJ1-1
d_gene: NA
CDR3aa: CAWSPRTEAFF
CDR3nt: TGTGCCTGGAGCCCCCGGACTGAAGCTTTCTTT

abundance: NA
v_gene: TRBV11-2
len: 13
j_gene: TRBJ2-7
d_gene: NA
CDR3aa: CASSLQGPYEQYF
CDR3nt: TGTGCCAGCAGCCTCCAGGGTCCCTACGAGCAGTACTTC

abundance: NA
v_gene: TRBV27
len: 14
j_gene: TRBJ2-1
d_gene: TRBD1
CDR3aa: CASSLRDRNNEQFF
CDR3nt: TGTGCCAGCAGTCTTCGGGACAGGAACAATGAGCAGTTCTTC